Listed below are T cell receptor beta chains from one sample, sequenced in a study of shared clonotypes between healthy human individuals. Libraries were prepared by immunoSEQ multiplex PCR; TCRdb keeps only in-frame clonotypes and omits some of them. The table has approximately 2,000,000 clones, just under 95% seen once. Sequencing was performed on naive CD8+ T cells from PBMCs. The receptors come from a man between 18 and 29 years old in good health. Some clones in this sample may be carry-over from other donors' samples. Both conserved end residues are part of each CDR3.

TRBJ2-7 | TRBV11-2 | CASSPPNSGISYEQYF
TRBJ2-7 | TRBV27 | CASSLLGTSGASHEQYF
TRBJ2-7 | TRBV2 | CASSASGREVDYEQYF
TRBJ2-7 | TRBV11-2 | CASSIRQGRVRSYEQYF
TRBJ2-3 | TRBV7-9 | CASSSTGTQGDTQYF
TRBJ2-3 | TRBV4-1 | CASSQDGVGTDTQYF
TRBJ2-3 | TRBV7-6 | CASSLTGEVDTQYF
TRBJ1-1 | TRBV28 | CASSPWGGMNTEAFF
TRBJ2-1 | TRBV7-9 | CASSFGSGMDNEQFF
TRBJ2-7 | TRBV13 | CASSSMTREQYF
TRBJ2-3 | TRBV19 | CASGERGTDTQYF
TRBJ2-7 | TRBV9 | CASSVEGGEQYF
TRBJ1-5 | TRBV27 | CASSLTTGEMSQPQHF
TRBJ1-1 | TRBV19 | CASRLRGLNTEAFF
TRBJ2-7 | TRBV2 | CASRGTPAEQYF
TRBJ1-4 | TRBV27 | CASSWREGPAANEKLFF
TRBJ2-1 | TRBV29-1 | CSGRGTAKHNEQFF
TRBJ2-1 | TRBV7-6 | CASSLGSGRTSYNEQFF
TRBJ1-1 | TRBV6-5 | CASSYLFWGVDEAFF
TRBJ1-5 | TRBV2 | CASGSWDNQPQHF
TRBJ2-3 | TRBV9 | CASSVSGRRGTDTQYF
TRBJ2-3 | TRBV11-2 | CASSPNAGLAVTDTQYF
TRBJ2-7 | TRBV6-1 | CASSEAMGVYEQYF
TRBJ1-1 | TRBV28 | CASSLSQVPGGTEAFF
TRBJ1-2 | TRBV2 | CASSESRVNYGYTF
TRBJ1-1 | TRBV5-6 | CASSLETMNTEAFF
TRBJ2-5 | TRBV28 | CASSSAGGHRKETQYF
TRBJ2-7 | TRBV2 | CASGGHYEQYF
TRBJ2-5 | TRBV7-9 | CASSPKTGGRETQYF
TRBJ1-3 | TRBV9 | CASEKGNSGNTIYF
TRBJ2-7 | TRBV11-2 | CASSSTGDRYEQYF
TRBJ2-7 | TRBV5-1 | CASSSPGQGLPYEQYF
TRBJ1-1 | TRBV4-1 | CASSRDRRNTEAFF
TRBJ2-7 | TRBV2 | CASSRTRQGTSYEQYF
TRBJ2-1 | TRBV7-9 | CASSMLAASYNEQFF
TRBJ2-1 | TRBV10-1 | CASTSGLAGGDEQFF
TRBJ2-3 | TRBV27 | CASTIAGADTQYF
TRBJ2-7 | TRBV11-2 | CASSLGGRPGEQYF
TRBJ1-2 | TRBV25-1 | CASVEGTGEIYGYTF
TRBJ1-1 | TRBV19 | CASSQPTHLNTEAFF
TRBJ1-5 | TRBV18 | CASSQTPNRGPYSNQPQHF
TRBJ1-2 | TRBV5-5 | CASSLAVTPGGYGYTF
TRBJ1-1 | TRBV7-9 | CASSPPTSRVTEAFF
TRBJ2-7 | TRBV28 | CATAFRAEQYF
TRBJ1-2 | TRBV5-6 | CASSLDRPLVYGYTF
TRBJ2-7 | TRBV5-8 | CASSSSYEQYF
TRBJ2-7 | TRBV27 | CASSSKGIEQYF
TRBJ1-1 | TRBV27 | CASSSIYERQGIYTEAFF
TRBJ2-7 | TRBV28 | CASSSFGDSDYEQYF
TRBJ2-7 | TRBV6-5 | CASSPSIRISYEQYF
TRBJ2-5 | TRBV6-6 | CASRAELQETQYF
TRBJ1-1 | TRBV7-9 | CASRGLGDTEAFF
TRBJ2-2 | TRBV6-1 | CASSDSGRATGELFF
TRBJ2-3 | TRBV7-9 | CASSPGPGYPDTQYF
TRBJ1-5 | TRBV9 | CASSVAAGSNQPQHF
TRBJ1-4 | TRBV5-6 | CASSLDQIGEKLFF
TRBJ1-5 | TRBV5-1 | CASSPGRGPDQPQHF
TRBJ2-1 | TRBV10-3 | CAISRSGRDEQFF
TRBJ2-7 | TRBV7-9 | CASSIRQGHHEQYF
TRBJ2-7 | TRBV4-3 | CASSLEASGGSYEQYF